This TCR beta chain was identified in a study of blood T cells in healthy people across ages (dated by TCRdb to between 2015 and 2016). Turning to the overall study: In model experiments, roughly one uniquely barcoded TCR beta cDNA molecule per two T cells was captured by template switching. The study measured age-related changes in TCR beta repertoire diversity using deep sequencing normalized with unique cDNA molecular identifiers. Four age groups were formed from the donors: young (average about 15 years), middle-aged (around 40), aged (62) and long-lived (less than 85). Donors of different ages were randomly distributed across sequencing lanes to avoid experimental bias. For two donors (one aged 18 to 30 and one aged 80 or older), the study analyzed two additional independent replicas of 1 million unique cDNA reads from the same blood draw. Overall study outcomes, separate from this receptor: There was a strong correlation between observed TCR beta diversity and the percentage of naive T cells measured by flow cytometry. Because donor CMV infection status was unknown, age-related changes in expanded clonotypes were potentially confounded. Compared with the aged group, more naive CD4+ T cells, fewer expanded clones and increased TCR diversity were shown by the long-lived group, suggesting age selection. Estimates of total diversity from one million sequenced T cells were regarded as lower bounds and underestimates. As age increased, observed TCR beta diversity per million T cells dropped in a roughly linear way, and a significant reduction was already evident by age 40. Conclusive comparison of naive and antigen-experienced compartments was prevented by the profiling of bulk unsorted PBMCs.

V trim: 3 bases; J trim: 5 bases; unmatched bases: 9. From its cysteine to its phenylalanine, the CDR3 spans 17 amino acids. CDR3 DNA only is kept here, 51 bases in frame from base 1. Reading the germline V gene (reference sequence) gives CDR1 LNHDA and CDR2 SQIVND. Comments on this clonotype: The antigen this receptor binds is unknown. Base qualities are not at hand, and no much larger clone is one base apart.

Donors were around 37 systemically healthy Caucasian individuals from Russia aged roughly 6 to 90 years. Around 9.8 milliliters of peripheral blood were collected from each donor into EDTA-treated Vacutainer tubes. Ficoll-Paque density-gradient centrifugation was used to isolate PBMCs, with at least 7 million per sample. Trizol reagent was used to extract total RNA from the PBMCs, yielding at least 5.5 micrograms per sample. For every donor, an aliquot of PBMCs went through flow cytometry to measure the percentages of naive CD45RAhigh/CD27high T cells. The library was prepared using 5' RACE. The run used an Illumina HiSeq 2500. A second about 7 to 11 cycle PCR used a sample-barcoded 5' primer and a J-beta primer mix. A template-switch 5' adaptor carrying 12 random nucleotides introduced a unique molecular identifier onto each TCR beta cDNA molecule. Each sample yielded at least 3 million CDR3-containing paired-end reads. The Mint cDNA synthesis kit, primed by a TRBC-specific oligonucleotide, was used to synthesize first-strand cDNA from all RNA. Following uracil-DNA glycosylase treatment, all cDNA underwent a first 18-cycle PCR with the universal primers M1SS and BC2_uni_R. The study's processing was this. For normalization, 1 million high-quality reads were randomly selected from each sample, with every read carrying a distinct molecular identifier. Instead of being binned into consensus sequences, reads with shared molecular identifiers were discarded. MiTCR, set to a Q25 quality threshold and the strictest error-elimination algorithm, was used for CDR3 identification, clonotype clustering and error correction. A nonparametric unseen species model with Euler transformation was used to estimate a lower bound on total TCR beta diversity. TCRdb trimmed public reads at Q25 via fastp, called clones via MiXCR and kept in-frame beta chains. CDR3 protein duplicates are merged, each entry listing the most common genes and DNA. The V and J calls come from TCRdb's annotation, not from the publication. Counted in this sample were 650,000 to 800,000 distinct CDR3 sequences; more than 45% of them appeared once. The ten biggest clones cover 13% of the sample.

This sequence originates from a woman older than 75 in good health. Rearrangement joined TRBV19 to TRBJ2-7; a stretch of 14 junction bases matches TRBD2. The sample was blood. CDR3 reads: CASSIGTSGSAWNEQYF. The DNA is TGTGCCAGTAGTATTGGGACTAGCGGGAGCGCTTGGAACGAGCAGTACTTC.